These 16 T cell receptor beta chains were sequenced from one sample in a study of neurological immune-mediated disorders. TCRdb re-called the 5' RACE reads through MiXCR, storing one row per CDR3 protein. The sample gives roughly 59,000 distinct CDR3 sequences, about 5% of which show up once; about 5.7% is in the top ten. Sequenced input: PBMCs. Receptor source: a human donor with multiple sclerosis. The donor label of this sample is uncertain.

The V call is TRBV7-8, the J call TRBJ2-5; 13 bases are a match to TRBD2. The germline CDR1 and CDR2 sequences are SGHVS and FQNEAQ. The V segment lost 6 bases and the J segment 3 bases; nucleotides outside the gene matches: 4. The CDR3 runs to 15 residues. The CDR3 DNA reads TGTGCCAGCAGACTAGGACTAGCGGGAGAAGAGACCCAGTACTTC. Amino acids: CASRLGLAGEETQYF.

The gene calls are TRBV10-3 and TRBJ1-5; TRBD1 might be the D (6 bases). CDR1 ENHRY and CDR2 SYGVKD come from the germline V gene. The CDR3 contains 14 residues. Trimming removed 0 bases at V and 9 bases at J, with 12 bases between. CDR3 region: CAISESPGDAPQHF. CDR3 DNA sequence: TGTGCCATCAGTGAGTCGCCAGGGGATGCGCCCCAGCATTTT.

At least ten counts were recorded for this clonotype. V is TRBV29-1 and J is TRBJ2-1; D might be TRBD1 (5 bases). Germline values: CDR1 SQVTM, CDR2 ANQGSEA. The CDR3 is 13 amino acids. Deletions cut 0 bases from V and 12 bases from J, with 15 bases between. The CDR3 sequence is CSVEELLRQGQFF. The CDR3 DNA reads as TGCAGCGTTGAAGAGCTCCTTCGTCAGGGGCAGTTCTTC.

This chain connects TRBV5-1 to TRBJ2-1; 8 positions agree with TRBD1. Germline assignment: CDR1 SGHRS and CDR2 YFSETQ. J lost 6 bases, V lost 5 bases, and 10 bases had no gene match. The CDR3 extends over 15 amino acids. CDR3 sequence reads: CASRRQQGGSNEQFF. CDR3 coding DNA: TGCGCCAGCAGAAGGCAACAGGGGGGATCCAATGAGCAGTTCTTC.

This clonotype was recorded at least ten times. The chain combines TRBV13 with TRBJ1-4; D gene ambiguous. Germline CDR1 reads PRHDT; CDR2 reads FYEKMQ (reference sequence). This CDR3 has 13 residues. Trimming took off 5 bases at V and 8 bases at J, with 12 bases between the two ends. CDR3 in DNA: TGTGCCAGCAGCCTTGGAGTTTCGGAAAAACTGTTTTTT. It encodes CASSLGVSEKLFF.

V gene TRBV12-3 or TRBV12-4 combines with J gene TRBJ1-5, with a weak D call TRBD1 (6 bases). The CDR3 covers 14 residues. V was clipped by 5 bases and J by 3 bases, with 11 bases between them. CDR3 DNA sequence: TGTGCCAGCAGTGCCGGACAGCACAATCAGCCCCAGCATTTT. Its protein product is CASSAGQHNQPQHF.

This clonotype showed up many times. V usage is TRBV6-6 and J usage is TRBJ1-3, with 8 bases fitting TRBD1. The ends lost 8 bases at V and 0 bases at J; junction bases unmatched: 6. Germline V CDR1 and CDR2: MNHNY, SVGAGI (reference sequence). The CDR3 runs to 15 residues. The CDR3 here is CASGDRPLSGNTIYF. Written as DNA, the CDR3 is TGTGCCAGCGGGGACAGGCCTCTCTCTGGAAACACCATATATTTT.

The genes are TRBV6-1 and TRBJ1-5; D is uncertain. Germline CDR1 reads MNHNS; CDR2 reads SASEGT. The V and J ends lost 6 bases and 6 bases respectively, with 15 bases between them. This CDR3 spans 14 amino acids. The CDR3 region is CASSRAPYSQPQHF. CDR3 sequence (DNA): TGTGCCAGCAGCCGGGCCCCTTACTCTCAGCCCCAGCATTTT.

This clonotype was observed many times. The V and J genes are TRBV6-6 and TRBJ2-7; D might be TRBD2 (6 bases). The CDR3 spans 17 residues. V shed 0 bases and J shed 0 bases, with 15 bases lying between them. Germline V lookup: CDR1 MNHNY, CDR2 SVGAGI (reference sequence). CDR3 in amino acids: CASSYSIGRFDSYEQYF. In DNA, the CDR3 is TGTGCCAGCAGTTACTCGATAGGGAGGTTTGACTCCTACGAGCAGTACTTC.

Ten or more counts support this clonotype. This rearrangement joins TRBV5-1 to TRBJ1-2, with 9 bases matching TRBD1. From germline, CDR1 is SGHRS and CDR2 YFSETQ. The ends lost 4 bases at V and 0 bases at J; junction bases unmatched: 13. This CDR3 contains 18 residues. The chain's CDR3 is CASSQGQGSPPANYGYTF. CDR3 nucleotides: TGCGCCAGCAGCCAGGGACAGGGAAGCCCGCCTGCTAACTATGGCTACACCTTC.

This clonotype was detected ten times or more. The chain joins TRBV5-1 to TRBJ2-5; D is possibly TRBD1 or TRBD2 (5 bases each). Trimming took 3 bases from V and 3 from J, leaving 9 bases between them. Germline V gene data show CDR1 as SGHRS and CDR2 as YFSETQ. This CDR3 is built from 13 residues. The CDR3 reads CASSSGDEETQYF. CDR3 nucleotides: TGCGCCAGCAGCTCCGGGGACGAAGAGACCCAGTACTTC.

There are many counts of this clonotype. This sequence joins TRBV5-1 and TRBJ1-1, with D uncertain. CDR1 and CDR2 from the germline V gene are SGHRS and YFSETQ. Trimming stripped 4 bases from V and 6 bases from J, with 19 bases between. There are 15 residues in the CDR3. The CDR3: CASSPTEGQGAEAFF. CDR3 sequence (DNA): TGCGCCAGCAGCCCCACGGAGGGCCAAGGCGCTGAAGCTTTCTTT.

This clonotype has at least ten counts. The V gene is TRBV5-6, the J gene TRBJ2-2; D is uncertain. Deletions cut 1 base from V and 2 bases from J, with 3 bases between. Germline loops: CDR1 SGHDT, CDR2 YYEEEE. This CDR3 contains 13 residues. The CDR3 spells CASSLFNTGELFF. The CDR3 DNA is TGTGCCAGCAGCTTGTTTAACACCGGGGAGCTGTTTTTT.

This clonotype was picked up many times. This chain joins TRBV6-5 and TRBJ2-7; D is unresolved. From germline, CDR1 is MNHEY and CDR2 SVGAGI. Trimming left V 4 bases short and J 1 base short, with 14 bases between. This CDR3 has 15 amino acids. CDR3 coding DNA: TGTGCCAGCAGTTCCCTTGGTGGTAGGTCCTACGAGCAGTACTTC. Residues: CASSSLGGRSYEQYF.

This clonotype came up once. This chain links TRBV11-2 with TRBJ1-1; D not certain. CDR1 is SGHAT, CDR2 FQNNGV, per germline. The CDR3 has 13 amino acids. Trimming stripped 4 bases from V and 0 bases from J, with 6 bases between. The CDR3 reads CASSSRMNTEAFF. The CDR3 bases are TGTGCCAGCAGCTCGCGGATGAACACTGAAGCTTTCTTT. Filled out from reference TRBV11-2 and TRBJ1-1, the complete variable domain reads EAGVAQSPRYKIIEKRQSVAFWCNPISGHATLYWYQQILGQGPKLLIQFQNNGVVDDSQLPKDRFSAERLKGVDSTLKIQPAKLEDSAVYLCASSSRMNTEAFFGQGTRLTVV.

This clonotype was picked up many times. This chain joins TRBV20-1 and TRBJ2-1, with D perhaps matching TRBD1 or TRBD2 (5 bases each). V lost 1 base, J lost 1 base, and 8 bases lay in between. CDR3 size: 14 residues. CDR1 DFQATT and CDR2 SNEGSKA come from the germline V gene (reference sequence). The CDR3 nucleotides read TGCAGTGCTAGAGTGGGACCGTCCTACAATGAGCAGTTCTTC. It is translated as CSARVGPSYNEQFF.